This T cell receptor beta chain originates from a study of CD8 T cells in Susac syndrome. Reverse transcription used about 0.5 to 1 ug RNA and random hexamers. Multiplex immunoSEQ PCR targeted 54 Vbeta and 13 Jbeta TCR beta segments. TCRdb called the immunoSEQ multiplex PCR reads again in MiXCR, with one record for every CDR3 protein. The table has 150,000 to 200,000 distinct CDR3 sequences, under 95% seen once. The germline V gene has CDR1 KGHSH and CDR2 LQKENI. Trimming stripped 2 bases from V and 0 bases from J, with 13 bases between. The CDR3 covers 16 residues. The chain carries TRBV18 and TRBJ1-1; D gene unclear. This receptor was obtained from a human donor with multiple sclerosis. The sample consisted of CD4+ T cells from PBMCs. The CDR3 coding sequence is TGTGCCAGCTCACCAAGAGGGTTAGGTATGAACACTGAAGCTTTCTTT. Translating it yields CASSPRGLGMNTEAFF. Drawing the rest from reference TRBV18 and TRBJ1-1, the complete variable domain is NAGVMQNPRHLVRRRGQEARLRCSPMKGHSHVYWYRQLPEEGLKFMVYLQKENIIDESGMPKERFSAEFPKEGPSILRIQQVVRGDSAAYFCASSPRGLGMNTEAFFGQGTRLTVV.